One and the same sample provided the 29 T cell receptor beta chains below, sequenced in a study of T and B cells in COVID-19 patients. BIOMED2 TRB-A/B primer pools were used in multiplex TRB PCR. TCRdb re-derived calls from the multiplex PCR reads in MiXCR, one entry per CDR3 protein. The table lists over 10,000 distinct CDR3 sequences, just under 30% of them singletons. From blood, about 240-550 ng of genomic DNA served as TRB template. The sequencing input was blood. These receptors were obtained from a human donor who had recovered from COVID-19.

The chain is built from TRBV5-1 and TRBJ2-2; TRBD2 agrees at 9 bases. The V gene end was trimmed by 3 bases and the J gene end by 1 base; junction bases not matched to a gene: 1. Looked up from germline, CDR1 is SGHRS and CDR2 is YFSETQ. The CDR3 is 15 residues long. DNA for the CDR3: TGCGCCAGCAGCTCGCGGGAGGGGAACACCGGGGAGCTGTTTTTT. This encodes CASSSREGNTGELFF.

The V gene is TRBV10-3, the J gene TRBJ2-5; D might be TRBD1 (5 bases). This CDR3 is built from 11 residues. The ends were cut back, 10 bases at V and 2 bases at J, with 8 bases in the middle. The V gene's germline CDR1 is ENHRY and CDR2 SYGVKD. CDR3 in amino acids: CASRQQETQYF. As DNA, the CDR3 is TGTGCCAGTAGACAGCAAGAGACCCAGTACTTC.

This sequence joins TRBV6-2 or TRBV6-3 and TRBJ2-3; the D is unclear. Germline V CDR1 and CDR2: MNHEY, SVGEGT. Trimming shortened V by 5 bases and J by 1 base, and 13 bases separated the two germline ends. CDR3 length equals 15 residues. CDR3 nucleotide sequence: TGTGCCAGCAGTCCCCCTGTGCGGCGCACAGATACGCAGTATTTT. The encoded protein is CASSPPVRRTDTQYF.

This clonotype is medium-sized in the sample. This chain joins TRBV11-3 and TRBJ1-2; D is undetermined. CDR1 SGHNT and CDR2 YENEEA come from the germline V gene. This CDR3 has 15 amino acids. The V end was cut by 0 bases, the J end by 2 bases, with 10 bases between. The CDR3 region is CASSLDPSLNYGYTF. The CDR3 nucleotides read TGTGCCAGCAGCTTAGATCCATCCTTAAACTATGGCTACACCTTC. The full variable domain, its missing parts supplied by reference TRBV11-3 and TRBJ1-2, is EAGVVQSPRYKIIEKKQPVAFWCNPISGHNTLYWYLQNLGQGPELLIRYENEEAVDDSQLPKDRFSAERLKGVDSTLKIQPAELGDSAVYLCASSLDPSLNYGYTFGSGTRLTVV.

The chain links TRBV11-3 to TRBJ2-1; 11 bases align to TRBD2. After removal of 1 base from V and 4 bases from J, the junction contained 0 bases not matched to a gene. CDR1 and CDR2 from the germline V gene are SGHNT and YENEEA. This CDR3 contains 15 residues. The CDR3 loop reads CASSLGTSGYNEQFF. The CDR3 DNA sequence: TGTGCCAGCAGCTTAGGGACTAGCGGGTACAATGAGCAGTTCTTC.

The V call is TRBV6-5, the J call TRBJ1-4, with TRBD1 identical over 9 bases. Trimming removed 0 bases from V and 7 bases from J; junction bases left unmatched: 3. Germline V gives CDR1 MNHEY, CDR2 SVGAGI. The CDR3 covers 15 residues. The chain's CDR3 is CASSYSGTGREKLFF. CDR3 coding DNA: TGTGCCAGCAGTTACTCCGGGACAGGGCGTGAAAAACTGTTTTTT.

Only a few counts were recorded for this clonotype. J is TRBJ1-1 and V is TRBV19; D is uncertain. V was cut by 6 bases and J by 8 bases, with 16 bases left in between. Germline lookup yields CDR1 LNHDA and CDR2 SQIVND (reference sequence). This CDR3 has 13 residues. The CDR3: CASRLEGYREAFF. The CDR3 DNA sequence: TGTGCCAGTAGACTTGAAGGCTATAGGGAAGCTTTCTTT.

This clonotype is labeled as medium-sized (0.01 to 0.1%). This chain links TRBV19 with TRBJ2-7, with no clear D. V dropped 7 bases and J dropped 0 bases, with 13 bases sitting between them. Per germline, CDR1 LNHDA and CDR2 SQIVND (reference sequence). The CDR3 is 14 amino acids. CDR3 in amino acids: CASKETVSSYEQYV. The CDR3 DNA is TGTGCCAGTAAGGAGACGGTAAGCTCCTACGAGCAGTACGTC.

This chain uses TRBV4-3 with TRBJ2-5, with 7 nucleotides matching TRBD1. The CDR3 is 14 amino acids. Trimming cost V 5 bases and J 4 bases; bases outside gene matches: 7. CDR1 is LGHNA, CDR2 YSLEER, per germline. CDR3 coding DNA: TGCGCCAGCAGCTATAACAGGGGTGGAGAGACCCAGTACTTC. This codes for CASSYNRGGETQYF.

This clonotype counts as medium-sized. V usage is TRBV29-1 and J usage is TRBJ2-1, with TRBD2 identical over 11 bases. J gave up 8 bases and V 2 bases, and 5 bases lay outside the gene matches. CDR3 length: 14 amino acids. From germline, CDR1 is SQVTM and CDR2 ANQGSEA. CDR3 in amino acids: CSVERNSGRDEQFF. The CDR3 DNA sequence: TGCAGCGTTGAACGTAATAGCGGGAGGGATGAGCAGTTCTTC.

This clonotype showed up many times. The chain links TRBV15 to TRBJ2-7; no reliable D call. Germline V gene sequence: CDR1 LNHNV, CDR2 YYDKDF (reference sequence). V dropped 3 bases and J dropped 6 bases, with 12 bases sitting between them. This CDR3 contains 13 residues. The CDR3 DNA reads TGTGCCACCAGCAGTTCGACTGGGTTCGAGCAGTACTTC. Translated, it gives CATSSSTGFEQYF.

This clonotype is labeled medium-sized. The chain joins TRBV19 to TRBJ1-1; D is undetermined. The CDR3 is 14 amino acids. The V and J ends lost 6 bases and 1 base respectively, with 12 bases between them. Per germline, CDR1 LNHDA and CDR2 SQIVND (reference sequence). The CDR3 DNA sequence: TGTGCCAGTAGACAGTCGTGGGAGAACACTGAAGCTTTCTTT. Its protein product is CASRQSWENTEAFF.

The genes are TRBV21-1 and TRBJ2-3; the D call TRBD2 from the table was never checked on the DNA. TRBV21-1 is a known pseudogene. CDR3 length: 19 amino acids. CDR3 protein: CASRTGTSGRHVSTDTQYF. CDR3 in DNA: TGTGCCAGCAGGACCGGGACTAGCGGGCGGCACGTTAGCACAGATACGCAGTATTTT.

This sequence joins TRBV6-5 and TRBJ2-7; D gene unclear. This CDR3 contains 13 residues. Trimming removed 5 bases from V and 2 bases from J, with 10 bases in between. Germline CDR1 and CDR2: MNHEY and SVGAGI. CDR3 amino acids: CASSPLDTYEQYF. CDR3 DNA: TGTGCCAGCAGTCCTCTAGATACCTACGAGCAGTACTTC.

Sample share makes this clonotype medium-sized. The chain links TRBV19 to TRBJ2-7; 10 bases agree with TRBD2. This CDR3 is built from 16 residues. From germline, CDR1 is LNHDA and CDR2 SQIVND (reference sequence). After removal of 4 bases from V and 0 bases from J, the junction contained 6 bases not matched to a gene. In DNA form, the CDR3 reads TGTGCCAGTAGTACACCGGCTAGCGGGAGCTCCTACGAGCAGTACGTC. Its translation: CASSTPASGSSYEQYV.

This clonotype was seen at least ten times. The V call is TRBV6-5, the J call TRBJ2-6, with TRBD1 matching over 10 bases. The CDR3 consists of 16 residues. Looked up from germline, CDR1 is MNHEY and CDR2 is SVGAGI. V lost 10 bases to trimming and J lost 0 bases; unmatched junction nucleotides: 6. The CDR3 here is CAIRGQGSSGANVLTF. CDR3 coding DNA: TGTGCCATCCGGGGACAGGGGAGCTCTGGGGCCAACGTCCTGACTTTC.

This clonotype was counted only a few times. The chain carries TRBV10-3 and TRBJ1-1, with TRBD1 matching 9 bases. The CDR3 has 14 amino acids. CDR1 ENHRY and CDR2 SYGVKD come from the germline V gene. V gave up 3 bases and J gave up 4 bases; unmatched junction bases: 3. CDR3 sequence reads: CAISELTGGTEAFF. CDR3 DNA sequence: TGTGCCATCAGTGAATTGACAGGGGGCACTGAAGCTTTCTTT.

This clonotype was detected a few times. The rearrangement links TRBV20-1 to TRBJ2-1, with D maybe TRBD2 (7 bases). V lost 0 bases, J lost 7 bases, and 16 bases lay in between. CDR1 and CDR2 from the germline V gene are DFQATT and SNEGSKA (reference sequence). This CDR3 contains 15 residues. The CDR3: CSARDREGGGNEQFF. Here the CDR3 DNA reads TGCAGTGCTAGAGATAGGGAGGGGGGAGGGAATGAGCAGTTCTTC.

The J gene is TRBJ2-2, the V gene TRBV18; the match to TRBD2 covers 12 bases. Germline loops: CDR1 KGHSH, CDR2 LQKENI. The CDR3 totals 17 residues. V was pared by 3 bases and J by 2 bases, with 4 bases of the junction left unmatched. CDR3 coding DNA: TGTGCCAGCTCACCTCGGACTAGCGGGGTCAACACCGGGGAGCTGTTTTTT. This gives the protein CASSPRTSGVNTGELFF.

This clonotype was seen more than once but under ten times. The V gene is TRBV6-4, the J gene TRBJ2-1, with 8 bases that match TRBD1. Looked up from germline, CDR1 is MRHNA and CDR2 is SNTAGT. The CDR3 consists of 15 residues. J gave up 7 bases and V 6 bases, and 11 bases lay outside the gene matches. The CDR3 DNA reads TGTGCCAGCAGCGAACCCGGACAGGGTTCAAATGAGCAGTTCTTC. Its protein product is CASSEPGQGSNEQFF.

This clonotype has a handful of counts. The rearrangement joins TRBV19 to TRBJ1-1, with D possibly TRBD1 on 5 matching bases. CDR1 LNHDA and CDR2 SQIVND come from the germline V gene (reference sequence). The CDR3 length is 15 residues. V dropped 5 bases and J dropped 1 base, with 14 bases sitting between them. In nucleotides, the CDR3 is TGTGCCAGTAGTCCCTGGACGGGGGGGAACACTGAAGCTTTCTTT. It is translated as CASSPWTGGNTEAFF.

The table lists this clonotype with a few counts. V and J are TRBV12-3 or TRBV12-4 and TRBJ2-3; 10 nucleotides agree with TRBD1. CDR3 size: 14 residues. V shed 6 bases, J shed 7 bases, and the junction held 7 bases outside the gene matches. The CDR3 nucleotides are TGTGCCAGCAGCCCTGGGACAGGGGTGTATACGCAGTATTTT. It encodes CASSPGTGVYTQYF.

There are a few counts of this clonotype. This chain links TRBV30 with TRBJ1-2; D uncertain. Trimming removed 0 bases at V and 4 bases at J, with 24 bases between. The germline CDR1 and CDR2 sequences are GTSNPN and SVGIG (reference sequence). This CDR3 is 18 amino acids long. The DNA of the CDR3 is TGTGCCTGGAGTGTACGGTTATGGCGGTCTTCCCTTTCCTATGGCTACACCTTC. Protein: CAWSVRLWRSSLSYGYTF.

The J gene is TRBJ2-3, the V gene TRBV6-2 or TRBV6-3; no clear D gene. Per germline, CDR1 MNHEY and CDR2 SVGEGT. V was shortened by 2 bases and J by 1 base, with 10 bases between the two germline ends. The CDR3 spans 15 residues. The CDR3: CASSYPGRGTDTQYF. The CDR3 nucleotides are TGTGCCAGCAGTTACCCCGGTCGGGGCACAGATACGCAGTATTTT.

This clonotype was seen more than once but under ten times. Written as DNA, the CDR3 is TGTGCCAGCAGTTCCGGGAGCAATTACGAGCAGTACTTC. Residues: CASSSGSNYEQYF. The genes are TRBV12-3 or TRBV12-4 and TRBJ2-7; D may be TRBD2 (6 bases). V lost 4 bases, J lost 4 bases, and 11 bases lay in between. CDR3 size: 13 residues.

A note on this clonotype: With a much larger clone just one base away, this may be a read error. The chain couples TRBV11-1 to TRBJ2-3; either TRBD1 or TRBD2 may supply D (5 bases each). The ends were cut back, 4 bases at V and 0 bases at J, with 5 bases in the middle. The germline V gene has CDR1 SGHAT and CDR2 FQDESV (reference sequence). The CDR3 totals 13 residues. CDR3 amino acids: CASSWDSTDTQYF. CDR3 sequence (DNA): TGTGCCAGCAGCTGGGACAGCACAGATACGCAGTATTTT.

Judged by abundance, this clonotype is medium-sized. This chain links TRBV19 with TRBJ1-4; D remains ambiguous. Trimming cost V 6 bases and J 0 bases, with 8 bases left between them. This CDR3 has 14 amino acids. Germline V gene sequence: CDR1 LNHDA, CDR2 SQIVND (reference sequence). Written as DNA, the CDR3 is TGTGCCAGTAGAGAGGATGCAACTAATGAAAAACTGTTTTTT. Residues: CASREDATNEKLFF.

This clonotype appeared a few times. The J gene is TRBJ1-3, the V gene TRBV30; D uncertain. In germline, CDR1 is GTSNPN, CDR2 SVGIG (reference sequence). V dropped 0 bases and J dropped 0 bases, with 9 bases sitting between them. CDR3 length: 15 residues. The CDR3 sequence: CAWSVGLNSGNTIYF. The CDR3 DNA is TGTGCCTGGAGTGTAGGCTTGAACTCTGGAAACACCATATATTTT.

By its share, this clonotype is medium-sized. The chain uses TRBV5-5 and TRBJ1-6; D may be TRBD1 (6 bases). Trimming cost V 4 bases and J 7 bases, with 12 bases left between them. Germline V gene lookup returns CDR1 SGHKS and CDR2 YYEKEE (reference sequence). The CDR3 contains 14 residues. The CDR3 DNA follows: TGTGCCAGCAGCAAAGGTGGGACAAATTCACCCCTCCACTTT. Encoded protein: CASSKGGTNSPLHF.